This TCR beta chain was captured by sequencing in a study of blood T cell repertoires in COVID-19. Across the study: T cells, B-cell-depleted T cells, or PBMCs supplied cDNA or gDNA.

Per the authors' pipeline: Counts of nucleated cells, estimated from reference gene primer amplification, were obtained. Data came from immunoSEQ multiplex PCR; TCRdb stores just in-frame clones and leaves some out. That table gives V, J and clone size, and the DNA gave D and trimming. Found here are 130,000 or so clones, about 86% of them singletons; the top ten hold 7% to 10%. This clone was recorded a few times. This CDR3 has 16 amino acids. CDR1 and CDR2 from the germline V gene are MDHEN and SYDVKM. V lost 5 bases, J lost 0 bases, and 7 bases stayed unmatched. Sequenced material: peripheral blood. The receptor's source is a woman aged 60-75 years with acute or convalescent COVID-19. This chain links TRBV28 with TRBJ2-1, with 7 positions matching TRBD1. CDR3 region: CASSLRQGSSYNEQFF. The CDR3 nucleotides read TGTGCCAGCAGTCTCAGACAGGGCTCCTCCTACAATGAGCAGTTCTTC.